One sample yielded the 17 T cell receptor beta chains listed below, sequenced in a study of spatial heterogeneity in lung cancer. One entry per CDR3 protein, called by TCRdb with MiXCR from the 5' RACE reads. Of some 5,000 distinct CDR3 sequences listed, approximately 3.9% are singletons. The time point was: sample taken at primary tumor resection. The specimen comprised normal lung tissue next to the tumor, sampled at surgery. Receptors originate from a male donor with early-stage non-small cell lung cancer.

For this clonotype: It may be a read error: a sequence one base away is much more abundant. CDR3 protein: CASSPRTGRNEKLFF. The CDR3 coding sequence is TGTGCCAGCAGCCCCCGGACAGGTCGTAATGAAAAACTGTTTTTT. The chain uses TRBV14 and TRBJ1-4; 7 nucleotides agree with TRBD1. The germline CDR1 and CDR2 sequences are SGHDN and FVKESK. CDR3 length: 15 residues. V was pared by 4 bases and J by 4 bases, with 6 bases of the junction left unmatched.

By frequency in the sample, this clonotype is medium-sized. The chain carries TRBV28 and TRBJ2-3; 10 positions match TRBD1. CDR3 length equals 15 residues. The germline V gene encodes CDR1 MDHEN and CDR2 SYDVKM. Trimming removed 6 bases from V and 3 bases from J; junction bases left unmatched: 6. Here the CDR3 DNA reads TGTGCCAGCAGAATGGGACAGGGGTTGACAGATACGCAGTATTTT. Protein: CASRMGQGLTDTQYF.

This clonotype counts as medium-sized. The gene calls are TRBV3-1 and TRBJ1-6; TRBD1 might be the D (6 bases). V was trimmed by 9 bases and J by 7 bases, leaving 10 bases between them. Germline V lookup: CDR1 LGHDT, CDR2 YNNKEL (reference sequence). The CDR3 is made up of 12 amino acids. CDR3 region: CASTGRNSPLHF. The CDR3 bases are TGTGCCAGTACAGGGCGGAATTCACCCCTCCACTTT. The whole variable domain, remainder taken from reference TRBV3-1 and TRBJ1-6, is DTAVSQTPKYLVTQMGNDKSIKCEQNLGHDTMYWYKQDSKKFLKIMFSYNNKELIINETVPNRFSPKSPDKAHLNLHINSLELGDSAVYFCASTGRNSPLHFGNGTRLTVT.

In its sample, this clonotype is medium-sized. The chain recombines TRBV12-3 or TRBV12-4 with TRBJ1-3; D is uncertain. V was clipped by 1 base and J by 5 bases, with 12 bases between them. The CDR3 is 15 residues long. The CDR3 loop is CASSLVHEGRNTIYF. The CDR3 nucleotides are TGTGCCAGCAGTTTAGTTCATGAAGGAAGAAACACCATATATTTT.

This clonotype was recorded at least ten times. V is TRBV18 and J is TRBJ2-5, with 7 bases matching TRBD1. The germline gives CDR1 KGHSH, CDR2 LQKENI. V shed 5 bases, J shed 5 bases, and the junction held 20 bases outside the gene matches. The CDR3 length is 18 residues. The DNA of the CDR3 is TGTGCCAGCTCATTCCGACAGGGACCCTACCCTCGGCGGGAGACCCAGTACTTC. It codes for CASSFRQGPYPRRETQYF.

This clonotype was observed at least ten times. The chain carries TRBV5-1 and TRBJ2-2; 10 bases line up with TRBD2. CDR1 is SGHRS and CDR2 is YFSETQ in the germline V gene. V lost 6 bases and J lost 1; bases outside the gene matches: 3. This CDR3 has 15 residues. The CDR3 DNA is TGCGCCAGCATCGCTAGCGGGGGGAACACCGGGGAGCTGTTTTTT. Protein: CASIASGGNTGELFF.

This clonotype was seen at least ten times. A single base separates this from a much larger clone, so it may be a read error. This is likely a read error, given that the CDR3 carries no conserved phenylalanine or tryptophan at its end. The chain recombines TRBV5-1 with TRBJ1-3; D not certain. The CDR3 is made up of 14 amino acids. Trimming took 4 bases from V and 4 from J, leaving 12 bases between them. Germline CDR1 is SGHRS and CDR2 is YFSETQ. The CDR3 is CASSAGIYGNTIYL. DNA for the CDR3: TGCGCCAGCAGCGCCGGGATCTACGGAAACACCATATATCTT.

This clonotype has at least ten counts. The CDR3 is CASTTGGSGGLYQETQYF. The CDR3 nucleotides read TGCGCCAGCACCACCGGGGGGTCGGGGGGTTTGTACCAAGAGACCCAGTACTTC. The J gene is TRBJ2-5, the V gene TRBV5-1; TRBD2 matches 7 bases. Germline V gene sequence: CDR1 SGHRS, CDR2 YFSETQ. CDR3 length: 18 residues. J lost 0 bases, V lost 6 bases, and 17 bases had no gene match.

This rearrangement joins TRBV4-2 to TRBJ1-1, with D hard to call. The CDR3 is 16 amino acids. Germline loops: CDR1 LGHNA, CDR2 YNFKEQ. The V and J ends lost 0 bases and 0 bases respectively, with 11 bases between them. Written as DNA, the CDR3 is TGTGCCAGCAGCCAAGACGGGTCTGGGATGAACACTGAAGCTTTCTTT. This gives the protein CASSQDGSGMNTEAFF.

Judged by abundance, this clonotype is medium-sized (0.01 to 0.1%). The chain recombines TRBV7-9 with TRBJ1-3; D call uncertain. The germline CDR1 and CDR2 sequences are SEHNR and FQNEAQ (reference sequence). V lost 5 bases and J lost 11, with 13 bases in between. CDR3 length: 12 amino acids. CDR3 nucleotide sequence: TGTGCCAGCAGCACCGGACCTCGCCCCATATATTTT. It codes for CASSTGPRPIYF.

By its share, this clonotype is medium-sized (0.01 to 0.1%). J is TRBJ2-3 and V is TRBV12-3 or TRBV12-4; TRBD2 matches at 15 bases. With V trimmed by 3 bases and J by 3 bases, 1 base remained unmatched. CDR3 length: 16 amino acids. The CDR3: CASSFGLAGGTDTQYF. CDR3 nucleotides: TGTGCCAGCAGTTTCGGACTAGCGGGAGGGACAGATACGCAGTATTTT.

The J gene is TRBJ1-3, the V gene TRBV6-1; D unresolved. Germline CDR1 is MNHNS and CDR2 is SASEGT. The CDR3 runs 16 residues. Trimming took 4 bases from V and 2 from J, leaving 15 bases between them. In DNA form, the CDR3 reads TGTGCCAGCAGTGCATTAGCTGGAAGGACTGGAAACACCATATATTTT. This sequence encodes CASSALAGRTGNTIYF.

The table lists this clonotype with many counts. The chain joins TRBV5-1 to TRBJ1-5; no clear D. In germline, CDR1 is SGHRS, CDR2 YFSETQ. Between the trimmed V and J ends, which lost 0 bases and 4 bases, there was a span of 11 bases. The CDR3 covers 15 residues. CDR3 nucleotide sequence: TGCGCCAGCAGCTTGGATGGGCGGGATAATCAGCCCCAGCATTTT. Amino acids: CASSLDGRDNQPQHF.

By sample fraction, this clonotype is medium-sized. V and J are TRBV9 and TRBJ1-6, with TRBD1 identical over 9 bases. CDR3 size: 15 residues. Germline CDR1 SGDLS, CDR2 YYNGEE. V was pared by 7 bases and J by 11 bases, with 13 bases of the junction left unmatched. This CDR3 reads CASGEGQGRGTPLHF. In DNA form, the CDR3 reads TGTGCCAGCGGAGAGGGACAGGGTCGGGGGACACCCCTCCACTTT.

This clonotype is judged medium-sized. This rearrangement joins TRBV13 to TRBJ2-5; the D gene is possibly TRBD2 (5 bases). Germline-derived CDR1 and CDR2 are PRHDT and FYEKMQ (reference sequence). Trimming took off 1 base at V and 5 bases at J, with 11 bases between the two ends. The length of the CDR3 is 14 residues. CDR3 in DNA: TGTGCCAGCAGCTTAGTGGCTAGCCCCGAGACCCAGTACTTC. It yields the protein CASSLVASPETQYF.

This clonotype is medium-sized. The chain links TRBV27 to TRBJ2-3, with a possible D match to TRBD2 (5 bases). The CDR3 sequence is 13 residues long. Trimming cost V 10 bases and J 0 bases, with 11 bases left between them. Germline V gene sequence: CDR1 MNHEY, CDR2 SMNVEV (reference sequence). The DNA of the CDR3 is TGTGCCACCCGACTACTTAGCACAGATACGCAGTATTTT. Its translation is CATRLLSTDTQYF.

This clonotype is labeled as medium-sized (0.01 to 0.1%). V usage is TRBV10-1 and J usage is TRBJ2-2; possible D gene TRBD1, 5 bases. V was pared by 1 base and J by 4 bases, with 10 bases between. The CDR3 covers 15 residues. Germline CDR1 WNHNN, CDR2 SYGVQD (reference sequence). In DNA form, the CDR3 reads TGCGCCAGCAGTGAGTGGACACCCCTCACCGGGGAGCTGTTTTTT. Its translation: CASSEWTPLTGELFF.